This T cell receptor (beta chain) was recorded in a study of T cells in Graves' hyperthyroidism and ophthalmopathy. The ends were cut back, 7 bases at V and 9 bases at J, with 11 bases in the middle. The CDR3 spans 11 residues. Looked up from germline, CDR1 is SGHDT and CDR2 is YYEEEE. No ophthalmopathy progression within 18 months constituted stable Graves' hyperthyroidism. Fresh peripheral blood, 7.5 to 10 ml, was the source of the PBMCs. Study-wide results and caveats: Among clonotypes expanded in thyroid above 0.001, most were also found in blood. Ophthalmopathy onset followed model prediction by a median around 6.6 months.

Authors of the study amplified TCR beta CDR3 regions from RNA transcripts. When the TCR CDR3 underwent first-round RT-PCR, the HTBI primer set was used. MiXCR was run by TCRdb on the multiplex PCR reads, yielding one entry per CDR3 protein. The sample yields about 720,000 distinct CDR3 sequences, about a sixth seen once. As to this clonotype: What it binds is unknown.

The sample consisted of blood. This receptor was taken from a man in his late teens or twenties with Graves' hyperthyroidism. J is TRBJ2-1 and V is TRBV5-6; D is undetermined. The CDR3 coding sequence is TGTGCCAGCCGCAGGTTCCGTGAGCAGTTCTTC. This sequence encodes CASRRFREQFF.